This T cell receptor beta chain was observed in a study of identifying expanded T cells in peripheral blood. The CDR3 sequence is 14 residues long. Germline V lookup: CDR1 MRHNA, CDR2 SNTAGT. V lost 4 bases to trimming and J lost 6 bases; unmatched junction nucleotides: 6. General observations from the study: About 1.2 clones differed between technical replicates, versus approximately 16 and 20 over time. Clone count variance between approximately 2-week samples rose with total template count.

This clone was seen once. The antigen remains unidentified. Profiling relied on immunoSEQ multiplex PCR, and the TCRdb table lists in-frame clones only, not all of them. The repertoire includes some 93,000 clones, roughly 86% of them detected once, and 3.9% sits in the top ten. The sequencing input was blood. This receptor was obtained from a person aged 18 to 75 in good health. The chain joins TRBV6-4 to TRBJ2-1, with TRBD1 matching over 7 bases. DNA for the CDR3: TGTGCCAGCAGTGGGACAGGAGAAGCCAATGAGCAGTTCTTC. Translation gives CASSGTGEANEQFF.